What follows are 3 T cell receptor beta chains derived from one specimen sequenced in a study of T-cell reconstitution after alpha-beta-depleted transplantation in children. It was with unique molecular identifiers that the TCRbeta library was prepared. MiXCR, run by TCRdb on the PCR reads, gives a single entry per CDR3 protein. Among 250,000 to 400,000 distinct CDR3 sequences listed, 23% were seen once. This specimen consisted of PBMCs, mostly from graft donor cells, obtained 180 days after TCRalphabeta/CD19-depleted stem cell transplant. The receptors derive from a male patient under 18 who had a stem cell transplant for acute lymphoblastic leukemia, so the T cells may come from the graft donor.

This clonotype was seen at least ten times. The chain recombines TRBV5-1 with TRBJ2-1, with D tentatively TRBD2 (5 bases). The CDR3 runs to 14 residues. Trimming pared 4 bases from V and 4 bases from J, leaving 12 bases between. Germline lookup yields CDR1 SGHRS and CDR2 YFSETQ. The CDR3 nucleotides read TGCGCCAGCAGCCTGGCTGACTATTACAATGAGCAGTTCTTC. Its protein is CASSLADYYNEQFF.

CDR3 residues: CASSLYRGSDEQYF. In nucleotides, the CDR3 is TGTGCCAGCAGTTTATACAGGGGGTCTGACGAGCAGTACTTC. The gene calls are TRBV6-5 and TRBJ2-7, with 8 bases matching TRBD1. Germline loops: CDR1 MNHEY, CDR2 SVGAGI. V trimming: 4 bases; J trimming: 5 bases; junction bases outside the gene matches: 7. This CDR3 comprises 14 residues.

This clonotype appeared a few times. The chain joins TRBV12-3 or TRBV12-4 to TRBJ2-1; no clear D. This CDR3 has 13 residues. Trimming pared 1 base from V and 6 bases from J, leaving 7 bases between. The CDR3 DNA sequence: TGTGCCAGCAGTTTAGTAACGGCCAATGAGCAGTTCTTC. It is translated as CASSLVTANEQFF.